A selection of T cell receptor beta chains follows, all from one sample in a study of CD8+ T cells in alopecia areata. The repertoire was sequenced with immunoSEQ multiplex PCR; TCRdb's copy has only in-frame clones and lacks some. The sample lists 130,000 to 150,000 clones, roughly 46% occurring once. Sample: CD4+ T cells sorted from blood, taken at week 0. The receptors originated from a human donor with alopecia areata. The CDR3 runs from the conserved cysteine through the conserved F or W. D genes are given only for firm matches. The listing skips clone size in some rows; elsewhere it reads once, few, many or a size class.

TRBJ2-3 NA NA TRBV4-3 TGCGCCAGCAGCCAAGAATCCCCAGGGGGGACAGATACGCAGTATTTT CASSQESPGGTDTQYF
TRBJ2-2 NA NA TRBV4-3 TGCGCCAGCAGCCAGTACAGGGTCGGCACCGGGGAGCTGTTTTTT CASSQYRVGTGELFF
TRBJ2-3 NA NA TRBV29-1 TGCAGCGTTGCTAGTCGGGGCATTAGATCAGATACGCAGTATTTT CSVASRGIRSDTQYF
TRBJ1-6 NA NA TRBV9 TGTGCCAGCAGCGTAGATTCCCAGGATTCACCCCTCCACTTT CASSVDSQDSPLHF
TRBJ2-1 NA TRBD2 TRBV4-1 TGCGCCAGCAGCCCTACAGCGGGAGAGGCTGGAAGCTCCTACAATGAGCAGTTCTTC CASSPTAGEAGSSYNEQFF
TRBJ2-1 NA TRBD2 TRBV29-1 TGCAGCGTGAACTTCTTTGGGGGGGGAAGCAGCTCCTACAATGAGCAGTTCTTC CSVNFFGGGSSSYNEQFF
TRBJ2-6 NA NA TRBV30 TGTGCCTGGGGGGTTACCGGGGCCAACGTCCTGACTTTC CAWGVTGANVLTF
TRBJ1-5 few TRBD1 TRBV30 TGTGCCTGGAGTCCGGACAGGGGAGGCAATCAGCCCCAGCATTTT CAWSPDRGGNQPQHF
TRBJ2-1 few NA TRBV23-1 TGCGCCAGCAGTCAAGGCGCTAGTAGCTACAATGAGCAGTTCTTC CASSQGASSYNEQFF
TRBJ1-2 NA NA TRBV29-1 TGCAGCGTTCCCTCGGGCGCCGTGGGGTATGGCTACACCTTC CSVPSGAVGYGYTF
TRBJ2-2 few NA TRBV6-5 TGTGCCAGCAGTTACTTACCAGAGAACACCGGGGAGCTGTTTTTT CASSYLPENTGELFF
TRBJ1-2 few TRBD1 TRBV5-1 TGCGCCAGCAGCTTAGCCGGGACAGTCTATGGCTACACCTTC CASSLAGTVYGYTF
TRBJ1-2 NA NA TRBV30 TGTGCCTGGAGCGCCCAGTTGGGCGGCTACACCTTC CAWSAQLGGYTF
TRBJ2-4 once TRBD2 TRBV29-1 TGCAGCGTTGAGGGAGGGTACATTCAGTACTTC CSVEGGYIQYF
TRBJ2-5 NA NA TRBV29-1 TGCAGCGTAGAGCAGGGACAGACCCAGTACTTC CSVEQGQTQYF
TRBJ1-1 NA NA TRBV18 TGTGCCAGCTCACAGGGTGACACTGAAGCTTTCTTT CASSQGDTEAFF
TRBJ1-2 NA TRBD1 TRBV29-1 TGCAGCGTCTCTGGGACAGTGGATGGCTACACCTTC CSVSGTVDGYTF
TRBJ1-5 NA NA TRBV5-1 TGCGCCAGCAGCCCTGGGGAGGGTTGGGATCAGCCCCAGCATTTT CASSPGEGWDQPQHF
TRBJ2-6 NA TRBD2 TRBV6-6 TGTGCCAGCTGCTACGGGGGGGCTGGGGCCAACGTCCTGACTTTC CASCYGGAGANVLTF
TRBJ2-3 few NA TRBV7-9 TGTGCCAGCAGCTTAGGGGGCTCAGCAGATACGCAGTATTTT CASSLGGSADTQYF
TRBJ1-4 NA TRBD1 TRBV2 TGTGCCAGCAGATCCCCGACAGGGCGGGGAGAAAAACTGTTTTTT CASRSPTGRGEKLFF
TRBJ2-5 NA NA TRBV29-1 TGCAGCGGCGCCGTCCCAGCGGCGAAGGTGGAGACCCAGTACTTC CSGAVPAAKVETQYF
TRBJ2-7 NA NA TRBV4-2 TGTGCCAGCAGCAAACGCACCGACGAGCAGTACTTC CASSKRTDEQYF
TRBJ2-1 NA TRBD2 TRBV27 TGTGCCAGCAGTTCCCCGGCTAGCGGGAGCCGAGGCAATGAGCAGTTCTTC CASSSPASGSRGNEQFF
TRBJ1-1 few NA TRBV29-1 TGCAGCGTTGCAGGGGATTACACTGAAGCTTTCTTT CSVAGDYTEAFF
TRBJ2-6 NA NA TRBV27 TGTGCCAGCAGTCCTCTTAGCTCTGGGGCCAACGTCCTGACTTTC CASSPLSSGANVLTF
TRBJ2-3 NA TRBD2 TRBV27 TGTGCCAGCAGTTCTCGCCCCGCGTCCGACCATAGCGGGAGCGCAGATACGCAGTATTTT CASSSRPASDHSGSADTQYF
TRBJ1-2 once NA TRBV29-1 TGCAGCGTTGAGCGGGTGGGGGATTATGGCTACACCTTC CSVERVGDYGYTF
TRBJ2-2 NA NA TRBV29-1 TGCAGCGTTTGGGCCGGGAACACCGGGGAGCTGTTTTTT CSVWAGNTGELFF
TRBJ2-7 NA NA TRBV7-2 TGTGCCAGCAGCGCTAACGGAGGGCAGGGCTACGAGCAGTACTTC CASSANGGQGYEQYF
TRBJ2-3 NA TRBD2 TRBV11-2 TGTGCCAGCAGCTTCCCCGGACTAGCGGGAGGTACAGATACGCAGTATTTT CASSFPGLAGGTDTQYF
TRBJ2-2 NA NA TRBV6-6 TGTGCCAGCACGTTAGGACGGGAGCGGGCCGGGGAGCTGTTTTTT CASTLGRERAGELFF
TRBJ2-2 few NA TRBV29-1 TGCAGCGTTGAATGGGGGACCGGGGAGCTGTTTTTT CSVEWGTGELFF
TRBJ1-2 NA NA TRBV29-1 TGCAGCGTTGAAGATCCGGAGGGCTATGGCTACACCTTC CSVEDPEGYGYTF
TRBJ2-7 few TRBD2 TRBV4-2 TGTGCCAGCAGCCAAGGACTAGCGGGAGTGTGGTACGAGCAGTACTTC CASSQGLAGVWYEQYF
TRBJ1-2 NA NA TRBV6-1 TGTGCCAGCAGTTATTCGGACAGCAACTATGGCTACACCTTC CASSYSDSNYGYTF
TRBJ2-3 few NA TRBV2 TGTGCCAGCAGTGAGGCAGGAGCCACAGATACGCAGTATTTT CASSEAGATDTQYF
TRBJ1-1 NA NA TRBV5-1 TGCGCCAGCAGCTTTGAAGGGGGGACTGGAGCTTTCTTT CASSFEGGTGAFF
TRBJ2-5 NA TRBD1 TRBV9 TGTGCCAGCAGCGGAGGTGACAGGGTGGTTCCGCAGACCCAGTACTTC CASSGGDRVVPQTQYF
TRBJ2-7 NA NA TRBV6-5 TGTGCCAGCAGGGTGTACGGCTCCTACGAGCAGTACTTC CASRVYGSYEQYF
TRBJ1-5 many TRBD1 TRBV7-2 TGTGCCAGCAGCCCTCGACAGGGAAATCAGCCCCAGCATTTT CASSPRQGNQPQHF
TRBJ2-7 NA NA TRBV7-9 TGTGCCAGCACCCTCCAGAAGGGACTTCTAGGGAACGAGCAGTACTTC CASTLQKGLLGNEQYF
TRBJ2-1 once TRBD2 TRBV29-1 TGCAGCGCGATAGCGGGAATAGGCAATGAGCAGTTCTTC CSAIAGIGNEQFF
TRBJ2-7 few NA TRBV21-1 TGTGCCAGCGCCTGGGAACCTTTCTACGAGCAGTACTTC CASAWEPFYEQYF
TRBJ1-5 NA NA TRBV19 TGTGCCAGTACCCGTGGGACAAATAATCAGCCCCAGCATTTT CASTRGTNNQPQHF
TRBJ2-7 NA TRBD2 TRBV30 TGTGCCTGGGCTAGCGGGACCTCCTACGAGCAGTACTTC CAWASGTSYEQYF
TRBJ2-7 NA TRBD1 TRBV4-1 TGCGCCAGCAGCCAAGTTCCCCAACGGACAGGGGGACTAAACGAGCAGTACTTC CASSQVPQRTGGLNEQYF
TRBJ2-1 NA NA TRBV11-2 TGTGCCAGCAGCCTAAGCGGGCCCTCCTACAATGAGCAGTTCTTC CASSLSGPSYNEQFF
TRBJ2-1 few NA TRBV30 TGTGCCTGGAGTCTAGGGACCGCTAAGCAGTTCTTC CAWSLGTAKQFF
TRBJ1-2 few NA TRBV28 TGTGCCAGCAGCCCCGCCGGAGCAGATATTAACTATGGCTACACCTTC CASSPAGADINYGYTF